This T cell receptor beta chain appears in the sequencing data of a study of T cell responses to AZD1222 COVID-19 vaccine. Study conclusions and caveats: Clonal diversity may have been underestimated in mostly white British donors. Spike-specific TCR depth and breadth grew after two AZD1222 doses.

V lost 5 bases, J lost 5 bases, and 5 bases stayed unmatched. The germline gives CDR1 SGHNT, CDR2 YYREEE (reference sequence). CDR3 length: 15 amino acids. TCRdb's copy holds only in-frame clones and misses some; the assay was immunoSEQ multiplex PCR. This sample has over 150,000 clones; 90% to 95% occur once, and the top ten carry 3.4%. Some second doses came at about 4 weeks and others at about 12 weeks; these were pooled. In the case of this clone: The antigen is undetermined.

The chain carries TRBV5-4 and TRBJ2-5, with TRBD2 matching over 14 bases. The clonotype was recovered from an adult who received the AZD1222 COVID-19 vaccine. The sequences come from peripheral blood, collected 28 days after the second AZD1222 dose. CDR3 amino acids: CASSSRTSGGETQYF. As DNA, the CDR3 is TGTGCCAGCAGTTCGAGGACTAGCGGGGGGGAGACCCAGTACTTC.